The following is a T cell receptor (beta chain) sequence with its context. What it binds is not known. Sequenced by immunoSEQ multiplex PCR; TCRdb stores in-frame clones only, minus some. In the table there are 55,000 to 75,000 clones, approximately 72% of which are singletons. The CDR3 sequence is 14 residues long. CDR1 is MNHEY and CDR2 is SVGAGI in the germline V gene. V shed 6 bases and J shed 5 bases, with 16 bases lying between them. Prior to sequencing, the ViraFEST assay stimulated PBMC with viral peptide pools, which expanded the antigen-specific CD4+ T cells. Isolating CD4+ T cells followed 9 to 11 days of culture. Vaccinees lacked prior SARS-CoV-2 infection and tested negative for nucleocapsid antibodies. IL-2 at roughly 9.7 IU/ml and peptides at around 10 ug/ml were added to cultured PBMC, around 2 million per well. A half-medium replacement with IL-2 medium was carried out on days 3 and 7.

This sample is drawn from a study of vaccination effects on CD4 cells after COVID-19. Whole-study results and caveats: At late timepoints after vaccination, vaccine- and infection-induced clones shrank markedly.

The source of this sequence is a human donor who received a COVID-19 vaccine. The rearrangement links TRBV6-5 to TRBJ1-2, with a tentative D call TRBD1 (6 bases). Source: CD4+ T cells from PBMCs cultured with HCoV-OC43 spike peptides, taken before COVID-19 vaccination. Indicated subset: HCoV-OC43 spike overlapping peptide pool stimulation. CDR3 loop: CASRPGTLPYGYTF. The CDR3 coding sequence is TGTGCCAGCAGACCCGGGACACTCCCATATGGCTACACCTTC.